This TCR beta chain was captured in a study of cytomegalovirus exposure and HLA in healthy donors. About the study: Falling in the Caucasian-associated ancestry cluster were 81% of approximately 410 genotyped donors. Study-wide results and limits: It was reportedly the case that the classifier diagnosed cytomegalovirus status with high specificity and sensitivity. The productive fraction for most TCR beta V segments was about 90% or about 30% in an earlier analysis.

The CDR3 has 13 residues. Between the trimmed V and J ends, which lost 1 base and 9 bases, there was a span of 10 bases. Germline CDR1 reads SNHLY; CDR2 reads FYNNEI. Participants comprised healthy donors of bone marrow. Remarks on this clone: The antigen remains undetermined.

PCR employed 60 Vbeta and 13 Jbeta primers. Sequencing was performed with immunoSEQ multiplex PCR; in TCRdb, only in-frame clones are kept and a portion is missing. This table holds some 170,000 clones, around four fifths found once. The rearrangement links TRBV2 to TRBJ2-1; D is possibly TRBD1 (5 bases). This sequence was found in a man younger than 35 in good health and CMV-seropositive. Sequenced material: PBMCs. Written as DNA, the CDR3 is TGTGCCAGCAGTGAAGGGACATCCAGTGAGCAGTTCTTC. This encodes CASSEGTSSEQFF.